One sample yielded the 11 T cell receptor beta chains listed below, sequenced in a study of T-cell memory formation after mild COVID-19. TCRdb reanalysed the 5' RACE reads using MiXCR and keeps one entry per CDR3 protein. The table has about 400,000 distinct CDR3 sequences, around 15% seen once. The sequencing input was PBMCs or a T cell subset sorted from them (not recorded which). The receptors were gathered from a man younger than 30 who had mild COVID-19 (a few samples of this study predate the infection). Cell type and time point are not known.

V usage is TRBV27 and J usage is TRBJ2-3; 10 positions agree with TRBD2. Looked up from germline, CDR1 is MNHEY and CDR2 is SMNVEV (reference sequence). The V gene end was trimmed by 6 bases and the J gene end by 2 bases; junction bases not matched to a gene: 5. This CDR3 is 15 amino acids long. CDR3 coding DNA: TGTGCCAGCAGCTTACTAGCGGGGCTCACAGATACGCAGTATTTT. Amino acids: CASSLLAGLTDTQYF.

This clonotype was seen a few times. V and J are TRBV2 and TRBJ2-2, with D maybe TRBD1 (5 bases). The germline CDR1 and CDR2 sequences are SNHLY and FYNNEI. The CDR3 spans 16 residues. V lost 5 bases, J lost 4 bases, and 17 bases lay in between. The CDR3 protein is CASSTVGPRGTGELFF. The CDR3 DNA follows: TGTGCCAGCAGTACAGTGGGGCCTAGGGGCACCGGGGAGCTGTTTTTT.

This clonotype was counted a few times. V usage is TRBV29-1 and J usage is TRBJ1-1; TRBD1 agrees at 7 bases. The CDR3 is 14 amino acids. V shed 4 bases and J 4 bases; nucleotides not matched to a gene: 9. Looked up from germline, CDR1 is SQVTM and CDR2 is ANQGSEA. The CDR3 DNA follows: TGCAGCGTTGGGAGGGGGCGCCAGGGCACTGAAGCTTTCTTT. Translating it yields CSVGRGRQGTEAFF.

The CDR3 sequence is CSVVSRVGGYTF. The CDR3, as DNA: TGCAGCGTTGTCAGTCGGGTCGGTGGCTACACCTTC. The rearrangement joins TRBV29-1 to TRBJ1-2; D not certain. Deletions cut 4 bases from V and 7 bases from J, with 13 bases between. This CDR3 contains 12 residues. The germline CDR1 and CDR2 sequences are SQVTM and ANQGSEA.

The chain carries TRBV4-3 and TRBJ2-3, with TRBD2 matching over 8 bases. This CDR3 region has 17 residues. V was pared by 2 bases and J by 1 base, with 8 bases of the junction left unmatched. The germline V gene encodes CDR1 LGHNA and CDR2 YSLEER. CDR3 region: CASSQPRGGPGTDTQYF. Written as DNA, the CDR3 is TGCGCCAGCAGCCAACCCCGGGGGGGCCCGGGCACAGATACGCAGTATTTT.

The rearrangement joins TRBV7-3 to TRBJ2-1, with D possibly being TRBD2 (7 bases). This CDR3 contains 15 residues. V was trimmed by 3 bases and J by 8 bases, leaving 17 bases between them. CDR1 and CDR2 (germline): SGHTA, FQGTGA. The CDR3 DNA is TGTGCCAGCAGCTTCCGACTAGCAGGGGTCCATGAGCAGTTCTTC. Amino acids: CASSFRLAGVHEQFF.

The chain links TRBV6-2 or TRBV6-3 to TRBJ2-4, with D unclear. CDR3 length: 12 residues. Germline V gene lookup returns CDR1 MNHEY and CDR2 SVGEGT. The V end was cut by 5 bases, the J end by 6 bases, with 8 bases between. The chain's CDR3 is CASSPVGNIQYF. The CDR3 bases are TGTGCCAGCAGTCCCGTTGGAAACATTCAGTACTTC.

This clonotype showed up just a few times. J is TRBJ2-7 and V is TRBV4-3, with a tentative D call TRBD2 (6 bases). Germline values: CDR1 LGHNA, CDR2 YSLEER. The CDR3 is 15 residues long. V dropped 0 bases and J dropped 2 bases, with 11 bases sitting between them. CDR3 protein: CASSQDRGGPYEQYV. In DNA, the CDR3 is TGCGCCAGCAGCCAAGATCGGGGAGGACCCTACGAGCAGTACGTC.

The rearrangement links TRBV18 to TRBJ1-5, with 7 bases lining up with TRBD1. Germline V gene lookup returns CDR1 KGHSH and CDR2 LQKENI. The CDR3 runs 16 residues. Germline trimming cut 3 bases from V and 7 bases from J; bases unmatched to any gene: 12. CDR3 sequence: CASSPSEQGRHQPQHF. The DNA for the CDR3 is TGTGCCAGCTCACCTTCGGAACAGGGGCGTCACCAGCCCCAGCATTTT.

This rearrangement joins TRBV11-3 to TRBJ2-3; D uncertain. Trimming removed 7 bases at V and 2 bases at J, with 13 bases between. Germline lookup yields CDR1 SGHNT and CDR2 YENEEA. The CDR3 is 14 residues long. The CDR3: CASIPSITTDTQYF. Here the CDR3 DNA reads TGTGCCAGCATTCCTAGTATTACCACAGATACGCAGTATTTT.

The genes are TRBV9 and TRBJ1-1, with D perhaps matching TRBD1 (6 bases). Germline CDR1 reads SGDLS; CDR2 reads YYNGEE. Trimming shortened V by 0 bases and J by 3 bases, and 15 bases separated the two germline ends. The CDR3 covers 16 residues. CDR3 DNA sequence: TGTGCCAGCAGCGTAGATGGGGGGGCAAAGGACACTGAAGCTTTCTTT. Encoded protein: CASSVDGGAKDTEAFF.